Described below is a single T cell receptor (beta chain) sequence and its context. What it binds is unknown. The data were obtained in a study of cytomegalovirus exposure and HLA in healthy donors. Whole-study results and caveats: The authors excluded some V segments, including TRBV6-2 and TRBV6-3, as indistinguishable. The authors enumerated around 150 TCR beta chains as linked to cytomegalovirus. Donors belonging to an Asian-associated ancestry cluster reportedly showed fewer N-insertions in productive TCRs than the approximately 640-donor mean, according to what a later analysis found.

CDR3 length: 16 residues. V was clipped by 6 bases and J by 2 bases, with 16 bases between them. Germline V gives CDR1 SNHLY, CDR2 FYNNEI. The PCR contained 60 Vbeta and 13 Jbeta primers. In the authors' methods: Among the unique TCR beta chains that a later analysis counted, around 82 million in all, around 11 million were shared. Generated by immunoSEQ multiplex PCR, the TCRdb table keeps only in-frame clones and is missing some. Clone size and the V and J calls come from that table; the DNA yielded D and trimming. The table records 210,000 or so clones, approximately 82% of them present only once. The sample comprised PBMCs. The chain recombines TRBV2 with TRBJ1-4; TRBD1 is a possible D gene (5 bases). This receptor was obtained from a woman between 45 and 65 years old in good health and CMV-seropositive. CDR3 in DNA: TGTGCCAGCAGAGACGGGGGGGTAGGCACTAATGAAAAACTGTTTTTT. This encodes CASRDGGVGTNEKLFF.